Listed below are T cell receptor beta chains from one sample, sequenced in a study of Ad26.COV2.S vaccination and SARS-CoV-2 variants. TCRdb keeps only in-frame clones here, not all; method: immunoSEQ multiplex PCR. Altogether 300,000 to 400,000 clones are present, around 90% being singletons, with the ten largest covering under 4%. The sample consisted of peripheral blood, taken after recovery from COVID-19. The receptor source for this set is a human donor who had recovered from COVID-19. Both conserved end residues are part of each CDR3. D genes are given only for firm matches. Where a row states a size, it is once, few, many or the class of an expanded clone; other rows omit it.

j_call,clone_size,v_call,d_call,cdr3_aa,cdr3_nt
TRBJ1-2,NA,TRBV28,NA,CASRVRGLPGLRGNYGYTF,TGTGCCAGCAGGGTGAGAGGCCTCCCCGGACTTCGCGGGAACTATGGCTACACCTTC
TRBJ1-4,NA,TRBV3-1/TRBV3-2,NA,CASSQGGLRSSNEKLFF,TGTGCCAGCAGCCAAGGAGGTTTGAGGTCATCTAATGAAAAACTGTTTTTT
TRBJ1-5,NA,TRBV19,TRBD1,CASSLTGEQPQHF,TGTGCCAGTAGTTTGACAGGGGAGCAGCCCCAGCATTTT
TRBJ1-5,NA,TRBV28,NA,CASTDSVSNQPQHF,TGTGCCAGCACTGACTCAGTTAGCAATCAGCCCCAGCATTTT
TRBJ1-5,NA,TRBV1,NA,CTSSQIRDAFNQPQHF,TGCACCAGCAGTCAAATCCGGGACGCCTTCAATCAGCCCCAGCATTTT
TRBJ1-1,NA,TRBV29-1,TRBD1,CSSNPGQDHAEAFF,TGCAGCTCCAATCCGGGACAGGATCACGCTGAAGCTTTCTTT
TRBJ1-2,NA,TRBV19,NA,CASSIDQGVRGYTF,TGTGCCAGTAGTATCGATCAGGGTGTGAGAGGCTACACCTTC
TRBJ1-5,NA,TRBV7-2,NA,CASSLAGPERQPQHF,TGTGCCAGCAGCTTAGCAGGACCCGAAAGGCAGCCCCAGCATTTT
TRBJ2-7,NA,TRBV27,NA,CASSLSWRNKYEQYF,TGTGCCAGCAGTTTATCGTGGAGGAACAAGTACGAGCAGTACTTC
TRBJ1-3,NA,TRBV4-1,TRBD1,CASSPHGQGGYTIYF,TGCGCCAGCAGCCCCCACGGACAGGGCGGATACACCATATATTTT
TRBJ2-5,NA,TRBV5-1,NA,CARGETQYF,TGCGCCAGGGGGGAGACCCAGTACTTC
TRBJ2-4,NA,TRBV2,TRBD1,CASSEGDRLNIQYF,TGTGCCAGCAGTGAAGGGGACAGGCTAAACATTCAGTACTTC
TRBJ2-1,few,TRBV2,NA,CASRQAATSYNEQFF,TGTGCCAGCAGACAGGCAGCCACCTCCTACAATGAGCAGTTCTTC
TRBJ1-2,once,TRBV14,NA,CASSQLGTLNYGYTF,TGTGCCAGCAGCCAACTCGGGACCCTGAACTATGGCTACACCTTC
TRBJ1-5,NA,TRBV2,NA,CASSAAYSNQPQHF,TGTGCCAGCAGTGCTGCTTATAGCAATCAGCCCCAGCATTTT
TRBJ1-5,few,TRBV6-5,TRBD1,CASSSQGAGEPQHF,TGTGCCAGCAGTTCACAGGGGGCTGGGGAGCCCCAGCATTTT
TRBJ1-2,NA,TRBV5-6,TRBD1,CASSPDRGHQPGYTF,TGTGCCAGCAGCCCAGACAGGGGGCACCAACCTGGCTACACCTTC
TRBJ1-1,once,TRBV7-6,NA,CASSLLTTGNSEAFF,TGTGCCAGCAGCTTATTAACTACAGGGAACTCTGAAGCTTTCTTT
TRBJ1-5,NA,TRBV3-1/TRBV3-2,NA,CASSRGQQSNQPQHF,TGTGCCAGCAGCCGAGGACAGCAATCGAATCAGCCCCAGCATTTT
TRBJ2-2,NA,TRBV9,TRBD1,CASSVVGQGAGELFF,TGTGCCAGCAGCGTAGTGGGACAGGGGGCCGGGGAGCTGTTTTTT
TRBJ2-2,NA,TRBV7-7,NA,CASSSDTADTGELFF,TGTGCCAGCAGCTCGGACACCGCTGACACCGGGGAGCTGTTTTTT
TRBJ1-1,NA,TRBV2,NA,CASTFGGAPNTEAFF,TGTGCCAGCACCTTCGGGGGGGCACCGAACACTGAAGCTTTCTTT